This T cell receptor (beta chain) was captured in a study of T cells after yellow fever vaccination. There are a few counts of this clonotype. Each CDR3 protein is one row after TCRdb ran MiXCR on the 5' RACE reads. The sample consists of some 400,000 distinct CDR3 sequences, around 6.5% of them appearing once. The sequence was collected from a man aged 25 to 40 who received the YFV17D yellow fever vaccine. The source was PBMCs, collected 5 days after the yellow fever booster vaccination.

Written as DNA, the CDR3 is TGTGCCAGCACCAACTGGGAGACCCAGTACTTC. It encodes CASTNWETQYF. The chain couples TRBV6-6 to TRBJ2-5; D ambiguous. Germline values: CDR1 MNHNY, CDR2 SVGAGI (reference sequence). The CDR3 has 11 amino acids. V was shortened by 7 bases and J by 5 bases, with 8 bases between the two germline ends.